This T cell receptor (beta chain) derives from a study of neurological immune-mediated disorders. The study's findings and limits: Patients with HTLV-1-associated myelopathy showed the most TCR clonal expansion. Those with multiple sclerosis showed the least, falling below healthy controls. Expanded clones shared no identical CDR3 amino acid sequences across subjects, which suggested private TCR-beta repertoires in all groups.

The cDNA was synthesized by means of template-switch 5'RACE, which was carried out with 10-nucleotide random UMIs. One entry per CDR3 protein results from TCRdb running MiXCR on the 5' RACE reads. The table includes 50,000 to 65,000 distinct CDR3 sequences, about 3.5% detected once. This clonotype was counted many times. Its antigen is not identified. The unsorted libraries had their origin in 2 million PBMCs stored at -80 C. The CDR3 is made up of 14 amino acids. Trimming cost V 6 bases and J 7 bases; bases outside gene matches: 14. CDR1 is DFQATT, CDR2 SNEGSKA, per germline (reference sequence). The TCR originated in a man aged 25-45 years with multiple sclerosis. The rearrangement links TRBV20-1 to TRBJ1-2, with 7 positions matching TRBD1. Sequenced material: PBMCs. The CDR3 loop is CSARQGSGYGGYTF. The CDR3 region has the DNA TGCAGTGCGAGACAGGGTTCGGGTTACGGTGGCTACACCTTC.